Sequencing of this T cell receptor beta chain was carried out in a study of molecular identifiers for immune sequencing clone quantification. Library preparation followed earlier protocols using designated TCR primers. TCRdb analysed the PCR reads with MiXCR anew, one entry per CDR3 protein. The sample consists of approximately 670,000 distinct CDR3 sequences, 15% to 20% of them appearing once. There are many counts of this clonotype. Its antigen is currently unknown. The CDR3 contains 15 residues. Germline V lookup: CDR1 MGHRA, CDR2 YSYEKL. Trimming stripped 2 bases from V and 0 bases from J, with 10 bases between. Study-level results: Single-cell amounts of spiked Jurkat TCR RNA were reportedly detectable among about a million naive cells.

Sequencing was carried out using naive CD8+ T cells from blood, with Jurkat cell RNA spiked in. Subset in this sample: FACS-sorted CD8+CD4-CCR7+CD45RA+ naive T cells. V usage is TRBV4-1 and J usage is TRBJ1-1; D ambiguous. This receptor was obtained from a human donor in good health. Some libraries in this study had Jurkat cell RNA spiked in. The CDR3 region has the DNA TGCGCCAGCAGCCAACACAAAGAGATGAACACTGAAGCTTTCTTT. This sequence encodes CASSQHKEMNTEAFF.